This is a list of T cell receptor beta chains from one sample in a study of identical twins. Each CDR3 protein is one row after TCRdb ran MiXCR on the 5' RACE reads. Among 1.5 million to 2 million distinct CDR3 sequences listed, less than 35% were seen once. Input material: cord blood. The source of these receptors is a newborn girl in good health. The CDR3 runs from the conserved cysteine through the conserved F or W. A D gene is named only where the DNA matches it firmly. Clone size appears in some rows only: once, few, many, or a class for an expanded clone.

D gene: TRBD1
clone size: NA
J gene: TRBJ2-1
V gene: TRBV7-2
CDR3 DNA: TGTGCCAGCAGCTTAGGGTTCCAGGGGGTTACCTACAATGAGCAGTTCTTC
CDR3 protein: CASSLGFQGVTYNEQFF

D gene: NA
clone size: many
J gene: TRBJ2-3
V gene: TRBV5-1
CDR3 DNA: TGCGCCAGCAGCCCTCGACAGAACACAGATACGCAGTATTTT
CDR3 protein: CASSPRQNTDTQYF

D gene: TRBD2
clone size: many
J gene: TRBJ2-1
V gene: TRBV10-3
CDR3 DNA: TGTGCCATCAGTGGGACTAGCAATGAGCAGTTCTTC
CDR3 protein: CAISGTSNEQFF

D gene: TRBD2
clone size: NA
J gene: TRBJ2-1
V gene: TRBV2
CDR3 DNA: TGTGCCAGCATTGACCCCACCTGGACTAGCGGGAGCGATGAGCAGTTCTTC
CDR3 protein: CASIDPTWTSGSDEQFF

D gene: NA
clone size: NA
J gene: TRBJ2-5
V gene: TRBV7-6
CDR3 DNA: TGTGCCAGCAGCTCAGTCGTTCAAGAGACCCAGTACTTC
CDR3 protein: CASSSVVQETQYF

D gene: NA
clone size: few
J gene: TRBJ2-7
V gene: TRBV5-5
CDR3 DNA: TGTGCCAGCAGCATCCTCACAGGTGTCTACGAGCAGTACTTC
CDR3 protein: CASSILTGVYEQYF

D gene: NA
clone size: NA
J gene: TRBJ2-1
V gene: TRBV4-1
CDR3 DNA: TGCGCCAGCAGCCAAGCTTATAGCCTCAAGCAGTTCTTC
CDR3 protein: CASSQAYSLKQFF

D gene: NA
clone size: few
J gene: TRBJ2-7
V gene: TRBV12-3/TRBV12-4
CDR3 DNA: TGTGCCAGCAGACCTCCGGGACTTCCTTACGAGCAGTACTTC
CDR3 protein: CASRPPGLPYEQYF

D gene: NA
clone size: NA
J gene: TRBJ1-3
V gene: TRBV5-5
CDR3 DNA: TGTGCCAGCAGCTTATTTACAGGCCCCTCTGGAAACACCATATATTTT
CDR3 protein: CASSLFTGPSGNTIYF

D gene: NA
clone size: few
J gene: TRBJ2-5
V gene: TRBV28
CDR3 DNA: TGTGCCAGCAGTTTATCAGGACCCCCGTACTTC
CDR3 protein: CASSLSGPPYF

D gene: NA
clone size: NA
J gene: TRBJ2-5
V gene: TRBV7-9
CDR3 DNA: TGTGCCAGCAGCTTATTCCTCGGGAGTGGTGAGACCCAGTACTTC
CDR3 protein: CASSLFLGSGETQYF

D gene: NA
clone size: few
J gene: TRBJ1-1
V gene: TRBV10-3
CDR3 DNA: TGTGCCATCAGCCTCTGGGGAACTGAAGCTTTCTTT
CDR3 protein: CAISLWGTEAFF

D gene: NA
clone size: NA
J gene: TRBJ1-1
V gene: TRBV4-1
CDR3 DNA: TGCGCCAGCAGCCATGTAGGGAGGCTGGACACTGAGGCTTTCTTT
CDR3 protein: CASSHVGRLDTEAFF

D gene: NA
clone size: NA
J gene: TRBJ1-2
V gene: TRBV3-1
CDR3 DNA: TGTGCCAGCAGCCAAGATCGGTCATTCCGGGGGTACTATGGCTACACCTTC
CDR3 protein: CASSQDRSFRGYYGYTF

D gene: TRBD1
clone size: few
J gene: TRBJ1-2
V gene: TRBV7-2
CDR3 DNA: TGTGCCAGCAGCTTAGAGGCCGGGACAGGTCGGCACTATGGCTACACCTTC
CDR3 protein: CASSLEAGTGRHYGYTF

D gene: NA
clone size: many
J gene: TRBJ2-1
V gene: TRBV29-1
CDR3 DNA: TGCAGCTACGGGCCCCTAAGCTCCAATGAGCAGTTCTTC
CDR3 protein: CSYGPLSSNEQFF

D gene: TRBD1
clone size: few
J gene: TRBJ2-7
V gene: TRBV12-3/TRBV12-4
CDR3 DNA: TGTGCCAGCAAGGTGAAGGACAGGGGCGAGCAGTACTTC
CDR3 protein: CASKVKDRGEQYF

D gene: TRBD2
clone size: NA
J gene: TRBJ2-1
V gene: TRBV6-1
CDR3 DNA: TGTGCCAGCGGTCGGGGACTAGCGGGGGAGAGCTCCTACAATGAGCAGTTCTTC
CDR3 protein: CASGRGLAGESSYNEQFF

D gene: NA
clone size: few
J gene: TRBJ1-3
V gene: TRBV28
CDR3 DNA: TGTGCCAGCAGCGCTGGGGAGTTCTCTGGAAACACCATATATTTT
CDR3 protein: CASSAGEFSGNTIYF

D gene: TRBD2
clone size: NA
J gene: TRBJ2-7
V gene: TRBV3-1
CDR3 DNA: TGCGCCAGCAGCCCGAGGACTTTACTAGCGGGAGTTTCCGAGCAGTACTTC
CDR3 protein: CASSPRTLLAGVSEQYF

D gene: NA
clone size: many
J gene: TRBJ1-2
V gene: TRBV6-6
CDR3 DNA: TGTGCCAGCAGTTACTCCCGACAGGCCCACTATGGCTACACCTTC
CDR3 protein: CASSYSRQAHYGYTF

D gene: NA
clone size: NA
J gene: TRBJ1-6
V gene: TRBV11-2
CDR3 DNA: TGTGCCAGCAGCTTAGATGAGGACTCCTATAATTCACCCCTCCACTTT
CDR3 protein: CASSLDEDSYNSPLHF

D gene: TRBD1
clone size: NA
J gene: TRBJ1-2
V gene: TRBV3-1
CDR3 DNA: TGTGCCAGCAGCCAACGAGGGATTCGACAGGGAAACTATGGCTACACCTTC
CDR3 protein: CASSQRGIRQGNYGYTF

D gene: NA
clone size: NA
J gene: TRBJ2-3
V gene: TRBV13
CDR3 DNA: TGTGCCAGCAGCTTAGGGTACACAGATGCGCAGTATTTT
CDR3 protein: CASSLGYTDAQYF

D gene: TRBD1
clone size: few
J gene: TRBJ2-1
V gene: TRBV7-9
CDR3 DNA: TGTGCCAGCAGCCCAGGACGGACAGGGTCCTACTACAATGAGCAGTTCTTC
CDR3 protein: CASSPGRTGSYYNEQFF

D gene: TRBD1
clone size: NA
J gene: TRBJ2-1
V gene: TRBV18
CDR3 DNA: TGTGCCAGCTCACCACCGCACAGGGGCAATGAGCAGTTCTTC
CDR3 protein: CASSPPHRGNEQFF

D gene: NA
clone size: NA
J gene: TRBJ1-1
V gene: TRBV3-1
CDR3 DNA: TGTGCCAGCAGCCCTTCGCTAATCCCTGAAGCTTTCTTT
CDR3 protein: CASSPSLIPEAFF

D gene: NA
clone size: NA
J gene: TRBJ1-4
V gene: TRBV5-1
CDR3 DNA: TGCGCCAGCAGCAACGGGCCCGAGAATGAAAAACTGTTTTTT
CDR3 protein: CASSNGPENEKLFF

D gene: TRBD2
clone size: NA
J gene: TRBJ2-1
V gene: TRBV30
CDR3 DNA: TGTGCCTGGAGTAGCGGGGCCTACAATGAGCAGTTCTTC
CDR3 protein: CAWSSGAYNEQFF

D gene: NA
clone size: NA
J gene: TRBJ2-2
V gene: TRBV9
CDR3 DNA: TGTGCCAGCAGCACTCCACCACGGGGACCCACGAACACCGGGGAGCTGTTTTTT
CDR3 protein: CASSTPPRGPTNTGELFF

D gene: NA
clone size: few
J gene: TRBJ1-5
V gene: TRBV10-3
CDR3 DNA: TGTGCCATCAGCGACGGTTGGTGGGCATATAGCAATCAGCCCCAGCATTTT
CDR3 protein: CAISDGWWAYSNQPQHF

D gene: NA
clone size: NA
J gene: TRBJ1-1
V gene: TRBV28
CDR3 DNA: TGTGCCAGCAGTCCCGGGGCAGCGGCTTTCTTT
CDR3 protein: CASSPGAAAFF

D gene: TRBD1
clone size: NA
J gene: TRBJ2-1
V gene: TRBV18
CDR3 DNA: TGTGCCAGCTCAAGGGACAGAAAGTACAATGAGCAGTTCTTC
CDR3 protein: CASSRDRKYNEQFF

D gene: NA
clone size: few
J gene: TRBJ2-7
V gene: TRBV15
CDR3 DNA: TGTGCCACCAGCAGAGATCTAAGCGACTACGAGCAGTACTTC
CDR3 protein: CATSRDLSDYEQYF

D gene: TRBD2
clone size: NA
J gene: TRBJ2-1
V gene: TRBV20-1
CDR3 DNA: TGCAGTGCTAGAATCAAGGCCCAAGGCGGGGGGTATCGGGGCGCCTACAATGAGCAGTTCTTC
CDR3 protein: CSARIKAQGGGYRGAYNEQFF